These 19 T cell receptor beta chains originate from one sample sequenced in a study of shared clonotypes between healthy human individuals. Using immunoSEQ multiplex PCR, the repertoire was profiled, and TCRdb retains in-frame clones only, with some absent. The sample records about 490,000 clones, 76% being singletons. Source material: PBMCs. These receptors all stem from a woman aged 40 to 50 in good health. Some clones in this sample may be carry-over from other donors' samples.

The CDR3 here is CASSLVMGQNTEAFF. The CDR3 DNA reads as TGTGCCAGCAGTTTAGTTATGGGACAGAACACTGAAGCTTTCTTT. The rearrangement links TRBV28 to TRBJ1-1, with a weak D call TRBD1 (6 bases). V was shortened by 2 bases and J by 1 base, with 11 bases between the two germline ends. The CDR3 has 15 residues. Per the germline V gene, CDR1 is MDHEN and CDR2 is SYDVKM.

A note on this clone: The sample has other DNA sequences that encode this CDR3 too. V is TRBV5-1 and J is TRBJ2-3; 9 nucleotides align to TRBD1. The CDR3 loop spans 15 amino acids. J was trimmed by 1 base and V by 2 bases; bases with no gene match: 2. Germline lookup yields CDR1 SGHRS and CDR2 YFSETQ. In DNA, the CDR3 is TGCGCCAGCAGCTTACAGGGGGCCGGCACAGATACGCAGTATTTT. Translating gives CASSLQGAGTDTQYF.

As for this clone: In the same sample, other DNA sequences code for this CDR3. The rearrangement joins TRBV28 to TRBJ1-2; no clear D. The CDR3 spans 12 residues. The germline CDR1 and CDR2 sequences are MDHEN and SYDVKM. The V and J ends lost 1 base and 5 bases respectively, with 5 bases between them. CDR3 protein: CASSLSGYGYTF. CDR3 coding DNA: TGTGCCAGCAGTTTATCCGGATATGGCTACACCTTC.

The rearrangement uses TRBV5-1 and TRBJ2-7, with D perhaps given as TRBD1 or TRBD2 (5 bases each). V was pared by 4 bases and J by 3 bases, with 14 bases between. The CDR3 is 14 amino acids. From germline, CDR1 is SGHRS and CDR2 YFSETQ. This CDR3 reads CASSREGQIYEQYF. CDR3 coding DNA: TGCGCCAGCAGCCGTGAGGGGCAGATCTACGAGCAGTACTTC.

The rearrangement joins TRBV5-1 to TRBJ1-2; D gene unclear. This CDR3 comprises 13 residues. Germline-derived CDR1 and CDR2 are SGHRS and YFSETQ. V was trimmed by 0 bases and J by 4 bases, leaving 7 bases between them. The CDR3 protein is CASSLAPGYGYTF. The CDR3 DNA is TGCGCCAGCAGCTTGGCCCCGGGCTATGGCTACACCTTC.

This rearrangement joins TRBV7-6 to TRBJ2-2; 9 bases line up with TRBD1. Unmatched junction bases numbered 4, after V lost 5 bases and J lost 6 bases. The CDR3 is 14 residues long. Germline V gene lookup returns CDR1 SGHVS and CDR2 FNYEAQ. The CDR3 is CASSRTGAPGELFF. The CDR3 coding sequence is TGTGCCAGCAGCCGGACAGGGGCCCCCGGGGAGCTGTTTTTT. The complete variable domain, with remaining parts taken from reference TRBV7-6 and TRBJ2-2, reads GAGVSQSPRYKVTKRGQDVALRCDPISGHVSLYWYRQALGQGPEFLTYFNYEAQQDKSGLPNDRFSAERPEGSISTLTIQRTEQRDSAMYRCASSRTGAPGELFFGEGSRLTVL.

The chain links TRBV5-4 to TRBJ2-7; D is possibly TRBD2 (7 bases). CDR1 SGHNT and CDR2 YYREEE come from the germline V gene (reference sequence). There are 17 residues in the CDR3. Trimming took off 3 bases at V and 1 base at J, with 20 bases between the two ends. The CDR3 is CASSSWGGPASSYEQYF. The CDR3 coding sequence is TGTGCCAGCAGCTCGTGGGGGGGGCCCGCCAGTTCCTACGAGCAGTACTTC.

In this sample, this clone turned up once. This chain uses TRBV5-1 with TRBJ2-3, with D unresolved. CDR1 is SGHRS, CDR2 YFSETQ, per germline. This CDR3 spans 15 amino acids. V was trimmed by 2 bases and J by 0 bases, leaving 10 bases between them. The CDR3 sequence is CASSFMDGSTDTQYF. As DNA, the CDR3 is TGCGCCAGCAGCTTTATGGACGGGAGCACAGATACGCAGTATTTT. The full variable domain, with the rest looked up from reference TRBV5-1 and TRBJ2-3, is KAGVTQTPRYLIKTRGQQVTLSCSPISGHRSVSWYQQTPGQGLQFLFEYFSETQRNKGNFPGRFSGRQFSNSRSEMNVSTLELGDSALYLCASSFMDGSTDTQYFGPGTRLTVL.

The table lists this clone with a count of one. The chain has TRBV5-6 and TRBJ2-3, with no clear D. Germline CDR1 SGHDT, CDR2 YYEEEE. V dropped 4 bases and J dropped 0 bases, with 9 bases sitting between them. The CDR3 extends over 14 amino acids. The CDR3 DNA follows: TGTGCCAGCAGCAGGATAGCTAGCACAGATACGCAGTATTTT. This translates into CASSRIASTDTQYF.

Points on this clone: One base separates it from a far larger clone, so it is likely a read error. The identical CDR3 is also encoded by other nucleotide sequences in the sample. The CDR3 sequence: CAWSGLGQGSYGYTF. The CDR3, as DNA: TGTGCCTGGAGCGGCTTAGGACAGGGTTCCTATGGCTACACCTTC. The V and J genes are TRBV30 and TRBJ1-2; 8 bases map to TRBD1. Germline V gene data show CDR1 as GTSNPN and CDR2 as SVGIG (reference sequence). The junction had 10 bases not matched to a gene; V was cut back by 3 bases and J by 4 bases. CDR3 length: 15 amino acids.

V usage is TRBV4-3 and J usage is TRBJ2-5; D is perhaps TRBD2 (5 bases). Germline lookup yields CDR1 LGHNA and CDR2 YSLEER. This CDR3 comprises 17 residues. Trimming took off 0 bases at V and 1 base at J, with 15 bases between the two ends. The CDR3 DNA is TGCGCCAGCAGCCAAGATGGACTCCCGGTAGGCCAAGAGACCCAGTACTTC. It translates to CASSQDGLPVGQETQYF.

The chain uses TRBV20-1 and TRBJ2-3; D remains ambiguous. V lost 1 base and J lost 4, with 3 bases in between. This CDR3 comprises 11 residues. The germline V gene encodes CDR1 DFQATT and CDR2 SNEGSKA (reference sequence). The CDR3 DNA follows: TGCAGTGCTAGAGTTCCAGATACGCAGTATTTT. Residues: CSARVPDTQYF.

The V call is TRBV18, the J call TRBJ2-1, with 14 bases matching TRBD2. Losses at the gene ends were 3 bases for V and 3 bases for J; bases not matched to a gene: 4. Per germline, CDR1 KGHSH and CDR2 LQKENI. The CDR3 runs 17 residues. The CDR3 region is CASSPGLAGVLYNEQFF. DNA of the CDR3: TGTGCCAGCTCACCGGGACTAGCGGGAGTGCTCTACAATGAGCAGTTCTTC.

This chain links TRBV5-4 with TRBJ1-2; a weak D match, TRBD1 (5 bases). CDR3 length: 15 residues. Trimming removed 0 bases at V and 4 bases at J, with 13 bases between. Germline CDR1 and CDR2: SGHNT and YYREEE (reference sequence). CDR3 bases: TGTGCCAGCAGCTTGGGGCAGGGAAGAGTCTATGGCTACACCTTC. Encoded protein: CASSLGQGRVYGYTF.

DNA for the CDR3: TGTGCCAGCAGCCTGGGACTGCTCTACGAGCAGTACTTC. Its protein product is CASSLGLLYEQYF. The chain has TRBV7-9 and TRBJ2-7, with a tentative D call TRBD2 (6 bases). Germline loops: CDR1 SEHNR, CDR2 FQNEAQ (reference sequence). Trimming pared 5 bases from V and 3 bases from J, leaving 11 bases between. CDR3 length equals 13 residues.

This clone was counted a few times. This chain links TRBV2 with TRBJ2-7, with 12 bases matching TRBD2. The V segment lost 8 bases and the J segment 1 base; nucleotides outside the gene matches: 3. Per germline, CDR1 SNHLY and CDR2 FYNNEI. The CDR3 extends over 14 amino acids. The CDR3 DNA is TGTGCCAGCCACGGACTAGCGGGATCCTACGAGCAGTACTTC. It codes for CASHGLAGSYEQYF.

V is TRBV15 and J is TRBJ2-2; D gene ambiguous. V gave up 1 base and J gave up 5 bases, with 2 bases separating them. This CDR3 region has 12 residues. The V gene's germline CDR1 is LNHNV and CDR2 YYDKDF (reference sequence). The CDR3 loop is CATSRVTGELFF. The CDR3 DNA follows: TGTGCCACCAGCAGAGTAACCGGGGAGCTGTTTTTT.

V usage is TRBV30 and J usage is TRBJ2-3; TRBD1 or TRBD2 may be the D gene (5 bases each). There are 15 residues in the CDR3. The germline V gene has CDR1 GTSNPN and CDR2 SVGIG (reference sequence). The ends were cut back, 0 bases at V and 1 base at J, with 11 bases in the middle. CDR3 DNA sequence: TGTGCCTGGAGTGTTGGGGGAGAGGGCACAGATACGCAGTATTTT. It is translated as CAWSVGGEGTDTQYF.

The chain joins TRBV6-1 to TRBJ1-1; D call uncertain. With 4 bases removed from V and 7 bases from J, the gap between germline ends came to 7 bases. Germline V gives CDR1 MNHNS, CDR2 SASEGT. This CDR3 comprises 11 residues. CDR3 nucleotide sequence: TGTGCCAGCAGTGCCTCGGGTGAAGCTTTCTTT. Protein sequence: CASSASGEAFF.